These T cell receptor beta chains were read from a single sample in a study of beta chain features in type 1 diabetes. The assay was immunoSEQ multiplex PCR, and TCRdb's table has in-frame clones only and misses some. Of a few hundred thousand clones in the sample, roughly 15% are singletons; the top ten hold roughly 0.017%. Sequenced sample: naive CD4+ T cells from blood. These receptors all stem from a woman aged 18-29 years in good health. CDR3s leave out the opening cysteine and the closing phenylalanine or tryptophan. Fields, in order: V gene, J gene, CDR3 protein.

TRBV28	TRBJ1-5	ASSSPGTGKQPQH
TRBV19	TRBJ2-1	ASSSGVPFNEQF
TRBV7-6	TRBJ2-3	ASSGKWAGGTDTQY
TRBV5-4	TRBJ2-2	ASSLPGVRELF
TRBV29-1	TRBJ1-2	SVERDIVGGYT
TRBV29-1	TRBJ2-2	SVQNTGELF
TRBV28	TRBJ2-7	ASSLPDSRTEQY
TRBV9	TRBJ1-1	ASSGGVGGVKLEAF
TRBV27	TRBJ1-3	ASGMRDRRNTIY
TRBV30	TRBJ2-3	AWSPRDRVRTDTQY
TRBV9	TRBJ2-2	ASSVAWTGDTGELF
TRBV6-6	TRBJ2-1	ASSSGLAGLNEQF
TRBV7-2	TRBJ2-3	ASSLAQTKHTQY
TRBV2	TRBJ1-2	ASRADRGNGYT
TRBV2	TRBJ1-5	ASSQGADQPQH
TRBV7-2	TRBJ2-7	ASSPGQGAYEQY
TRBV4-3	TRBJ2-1	ASSSRLAGVYNEQF
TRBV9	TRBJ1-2	ASSLTGGPWYGYT
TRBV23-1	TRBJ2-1	ASSHPDKSSYNEQF
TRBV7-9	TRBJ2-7	ASSQPPSGSYEQY
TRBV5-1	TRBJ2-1	ASSIGEGPSSQF